Presented here are 21 T cell receptor beta chains from one specimen sequenced in a study of T cell responses to AZD1222 COVID-19 vaccine. Method: immunoSEQ multiplex PCR; TCRdb's copy keeps in-frame clones and lacks some. This sample has over 100,000 clones; 90% occur once, and the top ten carry 6.9%. Source: peripheral blood, taken on day 0 of AZD1222 vaccination. These receptors originate from an adult in good health.

The genes are TRBV28 and TRBJ2-7; D could derive from TRBD1 or TRBD2 (5 bases each). V lost 8 bases to trimming and J lost 2 bases, with 13 bases between them. CDR1 MDHEN and CDR2 SYDVKM come from the germline V gene. This CDR3 spans 13 amino acids. In DNA, the CDR3 is TGTGCCAGCCTTCGGGGCAGTACCTACGAGCAGTACTTC. Amino acids: CASLRGSTYEQYF.

The chain links TRBV27 to TRBJ2-3; D is undetermined. The CDR3 is 14 amino acids. V was trimmed by 1 base and J by 5 bases, leaving 10 bases between them. Germline CDR1 MNHEY, CDR2 SMNVEV (reference sequence). The DNA of the CDR3 is TGTGCCAGCAGTTTATTCTTCAGTGGAGATACGCAGTATTTT. Protein product: CASSLFFSGDTQYF.

V gene TRBV20-1 combines with J gene TRBJ1-5, with 7 bases aligning to TRBD1. J gave up 3 bases and V 3 bases, and 11 bases lay outside the gene matches. The CDR3 length is 16 residues. CDR1 is DFQATT and CDR2 is SNEGSKA in the germline V gene (reference sequence). In nucleotides, the CDR3 is TGCAGTGCTAGTGCTCGTGGGACAGTCATCAATCAGCCCCAGCATTTT. Amino acids: CSASARGTVINQPQHF.

The gene calls are TRBV9 and TRBJ1-3; the D is unclear. This CDR3 spans 17 amino acids. V was cut by 4 bases and J by 0 bases, with 17 bases left in between. Germline V gene lookup returns CDR1 SGDLS and CDR2 YYNGEE. The CDR3 nucleotides read TGTGCCAGCAGCCCCCCCATGGCGTCGCCCTCTGGAAACACCATATATTTT. Amino acids: CASSPPMASPSGNTIYF. Variable domain in full (rest from reference TRBV9 and TRBJ1-3): DSGVTQTPKHLITATGQRVTLRCSPRSGDLSVYWYQQSLDQGLQFLIQYYNGEERAKGNILERFSAQQFPDLHSELNLSSLELGDSALYFCASSPPMASPSGNTIYFGEGSWLTVV.

The rearrangement joins TRBV6-5 to TRBJ1-6; D uncertain. V shed 6 bases and J shed 4 bases, with 10 bases lying between them. The CDR3 sequence is 14 residues long. The germline V gene has CDR1 MNHEY and CDR2 SVGAGI. The CDR3 nucleotides read TGTGCCAGCAGGCCTACGGATTATAATTCACCCCTCCACTTT. Protein: CASRPTDYNSPLHF.

The chain couples TRBV29-1 to TRBJ2-7; 11 bases are a match to TRBD1. CDR1 SQVTM and CDR2 ANQGSEA come from the germline V gene. This CDR3 is 14 amino acids long. The trim removed 1 base at V and 3 bases at J, leaving 2 bases unmatched. CDR3 nucleotides: TGCAGCGTTGAAGGGGGACAGGGGGGCTACGAGCAGTACTTC. Protein: CSVEGGQGGYEQYF.

This chain links TRBV6-2 or TRBV6-3 with TRBJ2-2; 8 bases agree with TRBD1. Trimming at V came to 4 bases and at J to 4 bases, leaving 8 bases not matched to a gene. Germline CDR1 and CDR2: MNHEY and SVGEGT. The CDR3 is 16 residues long. CDR3 bases: TGTGCCAGCAGTTCATATGACAGGGGTTTCACCGGGGAGCTGTTTTTT. Translated, it gives CASSSYDRGFTGELFF.

The chain employs TRBV4-2 and TRBJ2-1; 9 bases agree with TRBD2. V was clipped by 10 bases and J by 4 bases; unmatched bases: 14. Germline assignment: CDR1 LGHNA and CDR2 YNFKEQ. The CDR3 contains 16 residues. This CDR3 reads CATTQEGGGEYNEQFF. The CDR3 coding sequence is TGTGCCACCACCCAAGAAGGCGGGGGGGAGTACAATGAGCAGTTCTTC.

V and J are TRBV27 and TRBJ1-2; the D is unclear. Trimming removed 6 bases from V and 2 bases from J, with 7 bases in between. Per germline, CDR1 MNHEY and CDR2 SMNVEV (reference sequence). The CDR3 contains 12 residues. The CDR3 spells CASSLINYGYTF. DNA of the CDR3: TGTGCCAGCAGCTTAATAAACTATGGCTACACCTTC.

The chain carries TRBV6-2 or TRBV6-3 and TRBJ2-5; 7 bases line up with TRBD2. The CDR3 is 15 amino acids. Germline lookup yields CDR1 MNHEY and CDR2 SVGEGT. V lost 4 bases to trimming and J lost 2 bases; unmatched junction nucleotides: 7. In DNA form, the CDR3 reads TGTGCCAGCAGTTTGGGGAGGGCGGAACAAGAGACCCAGTACTTC. Protein: CASSLGRAEQETQYF.

CDR3 residues: CASSVRANTEAFF. DNA for the CDR3: TGTGCCAGCAGCGTCAGGGCGAACACTGAAGCTTTCTTT. The chain uses TRBV9 and TRBJ1-1; possibly TRBD1 for D (5 bases). The CDR3 has 13 amino acids. Germline V gene lookup returns CDR1 SGDLS and CDR2 YYNGEE. V lost 2 bases to trimming and J lost 1 base, with 6 bases between them. Complete variable domain (other parts from reference TRBV9 and TRBJ1-1): DSGVTQTPKHLITATGQRVTLRCSPRSGDLSVYWYQQSLDQGLQFLIQYYNGEERAKGNILERFSAQQFPDLHSELNLSSLELGDSALYFCASSVRANTEAFFGQGTRLTVV.

The CDR3 DNA reads as TGTGCCAGCAGTGAATCTAGACTAGCGGGCACCGGGGAGCTGTTTTTT. This translates into CASSESRLAGTGELFF. The chain employs TRBV25-1 and TRBJ2-2; TRBD2 agrees at 10 bases. Per germline, CDR1 MGHDK and CDR2 SYGVNS. Unmatched junction bases numbered 3, after V lost 1 base and J lost 4 bases. The CDR3 is 16 residues long.

The V gene is TRBV12-3 or TRBV12-4, the J gene TRBJ2-7, with D maybe TRBD2 (5 bases). V lost 8 bases, J lost 6 bases, and 11 bases lay in between. This CDR3 is built from 11 residues. CDR3: CASRLGSEQYF. As DNA, the CDR3 is TGTGCCAGCCGGCTTGGGAGCGAGCAGTACTTC.

The chain's CDR3 is CASSLGPGDYGYTF. The CDR3 DNA sequence: TGTGCCAGCAGCTTGGGACCAGGCGACTATGGCTACACCTTC. The chain joins TRBV5-5 to TRBJ1-2, with unresolved D. The CDR3 consists of 14 residues. V gave up 0 bases and J gave up 3 bases, with 9 bases separating them. Germline V CDR1 and CDR2: SGHKS, YYEKEE (reference sequence).

V usage is TRBV24-1 and J usage is TRBJ2-1; weak D call: TRBD1 (6 bases). Germline CDR1 and CDR2: KGHDR and SFDVKD. The CDR3 covers 14 residues. With 4 bases removed from V and 6 bases from J, the gap between germline ends came to 12 bases. The chain's CDR3 is CATSEQGFANEQFF. The CDR3 DNA reads TGTGCCACCAGTGAACAGGGTTTTGCCAATGAGCAGTTCTTC.

The chain couples TRBV9 to TRBJ2-3; TRBD2 aligns across 12 bases. The CDR3 extends over 16 amino acids. V trimming: 0 bases; J trimming: 7 bases; junction bases outside the gene matches: 6. Per the germline V gene, CDR1 is SGDLS and CDR2 is YYNGEE. CDR3 in amino acids: CASSVDPSGGANTQYF. The CDR3, as DNA: TGTGCCAGCAGCGTAGATCCTAGCGGGGGGGCAAATACGCAGTATTTT.

The chain is built from TRBV28 and TRBJ2-5; 10 nucleotides agree with TRBD1. The germline CDR1 and CDR2 sequences are MDHEN and SYDVKM. V gave up 5 bases and J gave up 5 bases; unmatched junction bases: 17. This CDR3 has 18 amino acids. This chain's CDR3 is CASSLTVGTGEDWETQYF. CDR3 sequence (DNA): TGTGCCAGCAGTCTTACAGTCGGGACAGGGGAGGATTGGGAGACCCAGTACTTC.

The CDR3 here is CATSDYQDLYTF. As DNA, the CDR3 is TGTGCCACCAGTGATTATCAGGATTTATACACCTTC. The V call is TRBV24-1, the J call TRBJ1-2; D unresolved. Germline-derived CDR1 and CDR2 are KGHDR and SFDVKD. V gave up 2 bases and J gave up 11 bases, with 11 bases separating them. The CDR3 is made up of 12 amino acids.

The V and J genes are TRBV4-3 and TRBJ1-1; 7 nucleotides align to TRBD1. J lost 4 bases, V lost 4 bases, and 12 bases had no gene match. The CDR3 has 16 residues. CDR1 is LGHNA and CDR2 is YSLEER in the germline V gene. The CDR3 coding sequence is TGCGCCAGCAGCCGGATCCTGGGGAAGGGGGCCACTGAAGCTTTCTTT. Protein sequence: CASSRILGKGATEAFF.

This chain joins TRBV10-1 and TRBJ2-5; 8 bases match TRBD2. With 2 bases clipped from V and 5 bases from J, the junction kept 7 bases outside the gene matches. This CDR3 has 15 amino acids. Germline-derived CDR1 and CDR2 are WNHNN and SYGVQD (reference sequence). CDR3 sequence (DNA): TGCGCCAGCAGTGAGAGCGGGGGTGCCCAGGAGACCCAGTACTTC. Encoded protein: CASSESGGAQETQYF.

The V and J genes are TRBV6-1 and TRBJ1-5; 10 nucleotides agree with TRBD1. The CDR3 has 16 residues. V lost 0 bases and J lost 5; bases outside the gene matches: 4. Germline V gene lookup returns CDR1 MNHNS and CDR2 SASEGT. Written as DNA, the CDR3 is TGTGCCAGCAGTGAAGCCACCGGGACAGGGGATCAGCCCCAGCATTTT. Encoded protein: CASSEATGTGDQPQHF.